This T cell receptor (beta chain) was sequenced during a study of OX40 agonist ivuxolimab in advanced cancers. Method: immunoSEQ multiplex PCR; TCRdb's copy keeps in-frame clones and lacks some. The sample records more than 50,000 clones, over 65% being singletons. Trimming cost V 6 bases and J 5 bases, with 11 bases left between them. Germline lookup yields CDR1 MNHEY and CDR2 SVGAGI. The CDR3 runs 13 residues. Blood samples were obtained at baseline, cycle 4 day 1, and cycle 7 day 1. This clone was seen a single time. Its specificity is not known. Study-wide results and caveats: On average, CD8+ T cells had more expanded clones than CD4+.

This specimen was CD4+ or CD8+ T cells sorted from blood, taken in a trial of the OX40 agonist ivuxolimab. This sequence joins TRBV6-5 and TRBJ1-5; tentative D call: TRBD1 (5 bases). This sequence originates from an adult with an advanced solid tumor such as melanoma, head and neck, liver or kidney cancer. In nucleotides, the CDR3 is TGTGCCAGCAGAAGGGGAGGAGATCAGCCCCAGCATTTT. It is translated as CASRRGGDQPQHF.